The present T cell receptor (beta chain) was sequenced within a study of response to subunit inactivated influenza vaccine. Each CDR3 protein gets one entry after TCRdb re-called the RT-PCR reads with MiXCR. The sample has roughly 630,000 distinct CDR3 sequences; around 15% are singletons. V shed 3 bases, J shed 7 bases, and the junction held 6 bases outside the gene matches. This CDR3 has 15 residues. This clonotype was picked up many times. The antigen remains unidentified. Study-wide results and caveats: Authors suggested few new T cells are recruited by each seasonal influenza vaccination.

This material consisted of PBMCs from blood, taken about 14 days before vaccination. The chain recombines TRBV12-3 or TRBV12-4 with TRBJ2-2; 9 nucleotides agree with TRBD2. This clonotype originated in a man aged 50-60 years who received an inactivated influenza vaccine. CDR3 coding DNA: TGTGCCAGCAGTTTCCTAGCGGGAAGGGGCGGGGAGCTGTTTTTT. The encoded protein is CASSFLAGRGGELFF.